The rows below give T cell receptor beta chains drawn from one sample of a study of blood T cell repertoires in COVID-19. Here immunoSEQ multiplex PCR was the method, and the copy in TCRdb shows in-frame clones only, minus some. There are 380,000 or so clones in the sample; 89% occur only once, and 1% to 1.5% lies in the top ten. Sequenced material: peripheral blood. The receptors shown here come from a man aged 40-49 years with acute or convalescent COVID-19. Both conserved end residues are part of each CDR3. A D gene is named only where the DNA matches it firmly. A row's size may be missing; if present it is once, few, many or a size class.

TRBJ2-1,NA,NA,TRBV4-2,CASSLGGGLFF,TGTGCCAGCAGCCTTGGCGGAGGGCTGTTCTTC
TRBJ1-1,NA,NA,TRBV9,CASSPGEGANTEAFF,TGTGCCAGCAGCCCCGGGGAGGGAGCGAACACTGAAGCTTTCTTT
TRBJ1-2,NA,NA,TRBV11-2,CASSLRGGSMWGYTF,TGTGCCAGCAGCCTTCGAGGGGGATCCATGTGGGGCTACACCTTC
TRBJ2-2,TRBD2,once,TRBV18,CASSPSGGIISGELFF,TGTGCCAGCTCACCGAGCGGGGGCATTATATCGGGGGAGCTGTTTTTT
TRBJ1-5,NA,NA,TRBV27,CASSLGGGGIRTVTYQPQHF,TGTGCCAGCAGTTTAGGGGGGGGAGGGATACGGACAGTTACCTATCAGCCCCAGCATTTT
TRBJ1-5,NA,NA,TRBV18,CASSPGPRGDQPQHF,TGTGCCAGCTCACCGGGGCCCCGGGGGGATCAGCCCCAGCATTTT
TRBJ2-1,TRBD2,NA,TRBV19,CASTPRGGSVGNEQFF,TGTGCCAGTACCCCCAGAGGCGGGAGTGTGGGGAATGAGCAGTTCTTC
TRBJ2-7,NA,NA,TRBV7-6,CASSLGPGWYEQYF,TGTGCCAGCAGCTTAGGCCCGGGGTGGTACGAGCAGTACTTC
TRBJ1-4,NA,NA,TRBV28,CASSLYSRGEKLFF,TGTGCCAGCAGTTTATATTCCCGGGGAGAAAAACTGTTTTTT
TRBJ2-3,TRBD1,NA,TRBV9,CASSTVGQGSTDTQYF,TGTGCCAGCAGTACCGTGGGACAGGGGAGCACAGATACGCAGTATTTT
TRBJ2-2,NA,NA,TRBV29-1,CSHREPGELFF,TGCAGCCACAGGGAACCCGGGGAGCTGTTTTTT
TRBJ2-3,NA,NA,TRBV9,CASSAAPWGDTQYF,TGTGCCAGCAGCGCGGCCCCCTGGGGCGATACGCAGTATTTT
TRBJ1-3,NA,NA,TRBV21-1,CASSKPGGSGNTIYF,TGTGCCAGCAGCAAGCCAGGGGGGTCGGGAAACACCATATATTTT
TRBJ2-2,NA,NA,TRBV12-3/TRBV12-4,CASSPGPGELFF,TGTGCCAGCAGCCCCGGTCCCGGGGAGCTGTTTTTT
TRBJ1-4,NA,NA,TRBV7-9,CASSARGPNEKLFF,TGTGCCAGCAGCGCTAGGGGCCCTAATGAAAAACTGTTTTTT
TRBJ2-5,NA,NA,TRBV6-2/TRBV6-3,CASSGTHGETQYF,TGTGCCAGCAGTGGAACCCACGGGGAGACCCAGTACTTC
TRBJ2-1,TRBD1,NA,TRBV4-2,CASSQIPGQGAGEQFF,TGTGCCAGCAGCCAGATCCCGGGACAGGGGGCGGGTGAGCAGTTCTTC
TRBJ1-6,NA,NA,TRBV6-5,CASSYSPDIYSPLHF,TGTGCCAGCAGTTACTCCCCGGACATCTATTCACCCCTCCACTTT
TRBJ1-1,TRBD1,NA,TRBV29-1,CSVDLTGVNTEAFF,TGCAGCGTTGACCTGACAGGGGTGAACACTGAAGCTTTCTTT
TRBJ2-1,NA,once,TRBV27,CASSPWTGNDEQFF,TGTGCCAGCAGTCCATGGACCGGGAACGATGAGCAGTTCTTC
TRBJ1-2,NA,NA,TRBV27,CASSLNRGDGYTF,TGTGCCAGCAGTTTAAACCGCGGGGATGGCTACACCTTC
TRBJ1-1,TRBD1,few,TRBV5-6,CASSWDRDEAFF,TGTGCCAGCAGCTGGGACAGGGATGAAGCTTTCTTT
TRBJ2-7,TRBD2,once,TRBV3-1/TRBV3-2,CASSGRSGRAGEQYF,TGTGCCAGCAGCGGGAGAAGCGGGAGGGCGGGCGAGCAGTACTTC
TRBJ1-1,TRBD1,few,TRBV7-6,CASSPDRAGNTEAFF,TGTGCCAGCAGCCCGGACAGGGCGGGGAACACTGAAGCTTTCTTT
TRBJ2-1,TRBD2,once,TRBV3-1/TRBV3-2,CASSQDGSSGGNEQFF,TGTGCCAGCAGCCAAGATGGGTCTAGCGGGGGCAATGAGCAGTTCTTC
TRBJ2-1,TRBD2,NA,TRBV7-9,CASSPGLADEQFF,TGTGCCAGCAGCCCCGGACTAGCGGATGAGCAGTTCTTC
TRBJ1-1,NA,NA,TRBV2,CASSEPWNTEAFF,TGTGCCAGCAGTGAACCATGGAACACTGAAGCTTTCTTT
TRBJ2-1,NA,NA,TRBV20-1,CSAMRGEQFF,TGCAGTGCTATGCGCGGTGAGCAGTTCTTC
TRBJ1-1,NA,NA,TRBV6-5,CATFPAGYNTEAFF,TGTGCCACGTTCCCCGCGGGGTACAACACTGAAGCTTTCTTT
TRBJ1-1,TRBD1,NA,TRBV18,CASSTRQGFMNTEAFF,TGTGCCAGCTCAACTAGACAGGGGTTCATGAACACTGAAGCTTTCTTT
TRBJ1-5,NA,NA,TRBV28,CASSSGGANFLVSNQPQHF,TGTGCCAGCAGTAGCGGGGGGGCGAACTTTCTTGTTAGCAATCAGCCCCAGCATTTT
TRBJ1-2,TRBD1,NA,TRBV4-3,CASSQADRADGYTF,TGCGCCAGCAGCCAAGCAGACAGGGCGGATGGCTACACCTTC
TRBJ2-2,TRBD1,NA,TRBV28,CASSLTGMTGELFF,TGTGCCAGCAGTTTGACAGGGATGACCGGGGAGCTGTTTTTT
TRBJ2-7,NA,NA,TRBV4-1,CASSQDYREAALTYEQYF,TGCGCCAGCAGCCAAGATTACAGGGAAGCCGCCCTAACCTACGAGCAGTACTTC
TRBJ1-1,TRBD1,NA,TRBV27,CASSTGQGATEAFF,TGTGCCAGCAGTACCGGACAGGGGGCTACTGAAGCTTTCTTT
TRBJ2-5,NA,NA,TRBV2,CASRGPVVAPFRGVEETQYF,TGTGCCAGCAGGGGCCCGGTTGTAGCACCCTTCAGGGGGGTCGAAGAGACCCAGTACTTC
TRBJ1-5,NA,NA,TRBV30,CAWAGGDNQPQHF,TGTGCCTGGGCCGGGGGAGACAATCAGCCCCAGCATTTT
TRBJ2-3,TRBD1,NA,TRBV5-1,CASSLEGRGNADTQYF,TGCGCCAGCAGCTTGGAGGGCAGGGGGAATGCAGATACGCAGTATTTT
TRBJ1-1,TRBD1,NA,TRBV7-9,CASSLADRGTEAFF,TGTGCCAGCAGCCTCGCGGACAGGGGGACCGAAGCTTTCTTT
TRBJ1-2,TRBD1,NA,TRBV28,CASRPNRGRGGYTF,TGTGCCAGCAGGCCAAACAGGGGGCGGGGTGGCTACACCTTC
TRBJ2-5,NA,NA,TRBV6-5,CASSYFRGEGTQYF,TGTGCCAGCAGTTACTTCAGGGGCGAAGGGACCCAGTACTTC
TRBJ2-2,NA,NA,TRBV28,CASSFDNSNTGELFF,TGTGCCAGCAGTTTCGACAATTCGAACACCGGGGAGCTGTTTTTT
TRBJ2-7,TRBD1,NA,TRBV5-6,CASSPMGTGSYEQYF,TGTGCCAGCAGCCCGATGGGGACAGGATCCTACGAGCAGTACTTC
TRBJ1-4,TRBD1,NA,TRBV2,CASSLQGKLFF,TGTGCCAGCAGTCTACAGGGGAAACTGTTTTTT
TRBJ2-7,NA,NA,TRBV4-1,CASSQASGYEQYF,TGCGCCAGCAGCCAGGCCAGCGGGTACGAGCAGTACTTC
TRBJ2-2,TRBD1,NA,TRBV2,CASRGGQGATGELFF,TGTGCCAGCAGGGGGGGACAGGGGGCCACCGGGGAGCTGTTTTTT
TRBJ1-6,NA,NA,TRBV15,CATSSGQSFNSPLHF,TGTGCCACCAGCAGCGGACAGTCTTTCAATTCACCCCTCCACTTT
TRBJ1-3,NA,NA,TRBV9,CASSVAGSGNTIYF,TGTGCCAGCAGCGTGGCAGGGTCTGGAAACACCATATATTTT